This T cell receptor (beta chain) was profiled in a study of vaccination and CD4 T cells after COVID-19. Whole-study context: Median time from second vaccine dose to sampling was about 70 days (14 to 241).

To note about this clonotype: Its antigen remains unidentified.

The length of the CDR3 is 16 residues. V lost 6 bases and J 1 base, leaving 18 bases between the germline ends. Per germline, CDR1 MNHEY and CDR2 SVGEGT. This sample's treatment: approximately 9-day PBMC culture with coronavirus spike peptide pools or control peptides (ViraFEST assay). Following expansion of antigen-specific T cells with peptide pools, ViraFEST then sequenced TCRs. The Oncomine TCR Beta short-read assay sequenced DNA from cultured CD4+ T cells. TCRdb analysed the PCR reads with MiXCR anew, one entry per CDR3 protein. The profile shows some 20,000 distinct CDR3 sequences, about 43% of them singletons.

The TCR was taken from a human donor who had recovered from COVID-19. This chain joins TRBV6-2 or TRBV6-3 and TRBJ1-1, with D perhaps matching TRBD1 (6 bases). This specimen was CD4+ T cells from blood, cultured in vitro, taken after SARS-CoV-2 vaccination. CDR3 residues: CASSQIGGRGNTEAFF. The CDR3, as DNA: TGTGCCAGCAGCCAGATCGGGGGGCGAGGGAACACTGAAGCTTTCTTT.